Shown below are 26 T cell receptor beta chains from a single sample sequenced in a study of beta chain features in type 1 diabetes. The isolated RNA, all of it, was reverse transcribed, so expressed TCRB transcripts were what got sequenced. This table comes from immunoSEQ multiplex PCR, and its TCRdb copy is limited to in-frame clones, with some not included. The repertoire has hundreds of thousands of clones, less than 20% of them found once; the top ten carry approximately 0.087%. Sequenced material: naive CD4+ T cells from blood. The origin of the receptors is a man younger than 35 in good health.

The chain combines TRBV9 with TRBJ2-5; 9 bases line up with TRBD2. The CDR3 totals 16 residues. Germline-derived CDR1 and CDR2 are SGDLS and YYNGEE. The V segment lost 1 base and the J segment 5 bases; nucleotides outside the gene matches: 9. The CDR3 sequence: CASSVILRGGLETQYF. For the CDR3, the DNA is TGTGCCAGCAGCGTAATTTTGCGGGGGGGCCTGGAGACCCAGTACTTC. Full variable domain (missing parts from reference TRBV9 and TRBJ2-5): DSGVTQTPKHLITATGQRVTLRCSPRSGDLSVYWYQQSLDQGLQFLIQYYNGEERAKGNILERFSAQQFPDLHSELNLSSLELGDSALYFCASSVILRGGLETQYFGPGTRLLVL.

The chain couples TRBV29-1 to TRBJ2-5; 7 bases agree with TRBD1. This CDR3 has 13 residues. CDR1 SQVTM and CDR2 ANQGSEA come from the germline V gene. V lost 6 bases to trimming and J lost 1 base; unmatched junction nucleotides: 5. The chain's CDR3 is CSVDGQVQETQYF. DNA for the CDR3: TGCAGCGTGGACGGACAGGTCCAAGAGACCCAGTACTTC.

The genes are TRBV4-1 and TRBJ1-3; TRBD1 matches at 7 bases. Germline CDR1 reads MGHRA; CDR2 reads YSYEKL. The CDR3 runs to 15 residues. Trimming took 3 bases from V and 7 from J; bases not matched to a gene: 9. The CDR3 here is CASSHLGQAQNTIYF. The CDR3 region has the DNA TGCGCCAGCAGCCACCTCGGACAGGCCCAGAACACCATATATTTT.

In this sample, this clone turned up a few times. The chain couples TRBV2 to TRBJ1-2, with 10 bases matching TRBD1. The V and J ends lost 7 bases and 8 bases, in that order; junction bases with no gene match: 10. Germline-derived CDR1 and CDR2 are SNHLY and FYNNEI. The CDR3 is made up of 14 amino acids. CDR3 sequence (DNA): TGTGCCAGCACCACGACAGGGGGCTCGGGAGGCTACACCTTC. This sequence encodes CASTTTGGSGGYTF. The whole variable domain, filled in from reference TRBV2 and TRBJ1-2, reads EPEVTQTPSHQVTQMGQEVILRCVPISNHLYFYWYRQILGQKVEFLVSFYNNEISEKSEIFDDQFSVERPDGSNFTLKIRSTKLEDSAMYFCASTTTGGSGGYTFGSGTRLTVV.

This clone was counted only a few times. CDR3 sequence (DNA): TGTGCCAGCAGCTTGCTCCTACGAGAGCAGTACTTC. This encodes CASSLLLREQYF. The chain recombines TRBV7-9 with TRBJ2-7; D gene ambiguous. V was cut by 3 bases and J by 7 bases, with 10 bases left in between. Germline assignment: CDR1 SEHNR and CDR2 FQNEAQ (reference sequence). The CDR3 has 12 residues.

The chain uses TRBV4-3 and TRBJ1-6; TRBD1 matches at 7 bases. This CDR3 has 15 amino acids. The germline CDR1 and CDR2 sequences are LGHNA and YSLEER. Trimming removed 0 bases from V and 10 bases from J; junction bases left unmatched: 6. The CDR3 sequence is CASSQDGKGGSPLHF. CDR3 bases: TGCGCCAGCAGCCAAGATGGAAAAGGGGGCTCACCCCTCCACTTT.

The table lists this clone with a few counts. The sample holds other DNA sequences that translate to the same CDR3. This chain links TRBV2 with TRBJ1-1, with no clear D. This CDR3 spans 10 amino acids. Germline V CDR1 and CDR2: SNHLY, FYNNEI. V was pared by 6 bases and J by 8 bases, with 7 bases between. This chain's CDR3 is CASSNREAFF. In DNA, the CDR3 is TGTGCCAGCAGCAACAGAGAAGCTTTCTTT.

This clone was counted between two and nine times. The rearrangement links TRBV7-2 to TRBJ1-5; D not certain. The CDR3 extends over 18 amino acids. From germline, CDR1 is SGHTA and CDR2 FQGNSA. V was clipped by 1 base and J by 2 bases, with 18 bases between them. The CDR3 region is CASSLVSFRGFGNQPQHF. CDR3 DNA sequence: TGTGCCAGCAGCTTAGTTAGTTTTCGCGGGTTTGGCAATCAGCCCCAGCATTTT.

The rearrangement joins TRBV30 to TRBJ1-2, with unresolved D. V lost 3 bases, J lost 7 bases, and 21 bases lay in between. The CDR3 is 15 amino acids. Germline CDR1 is GTSNPN and CDR2 is SVGIG (reference sequence). CDR3 in amino acids: CAWSTRAVRPAGYTF. For the CDR3, the DNA is TGTGCCTGGAGCACCCGAGCCGTGCGCCCCGCTGGCTACACCTTC.

This clone was observed a handful of times. J is TRBJ2-7 and V is TRBV23-1; D unclear. TRBV23-1 is an ORF, with its function uncertain. The CDR3 spans 13 residues. V was clipped by 0 bases and J by 6 bases, with 9 bases between them. CDR3 DNA: TGCGCCAGCAGTCAATCTGGACCATCCGAGCAGTACTTC. Protein: CASSQSGPSEQYF.

This chain joins TRBV6-5 and TRBJ2-2; TRBD2 matches at 7 bases. V lost 7 bases to trimming and J lost 2 bases; unmatched junction nucleotides: 4. Looked up from germline, CDR1 is MNHEY and CDR2 is SVGAGI. The CDR3 is made up of 14 amino acids. CDR3 nucleotides: TGTGCCAGCAACCAGCGGGGTAACACCGGGGAGCTGTTTTTT. Translated, it gives CASNQRGNTGELFF.

This clone has only a few counts. V is TRBV29-1 and J is TRBJ1-2; D is unresolved. The germline gives CDR1 SQVTM, CDR2 ANQGSEA. CDR3 length: 12 amino acids. Trimming shortened V by 8 bases and J by 0 bases, and 10 bases separated the two germline ends. The CDR3 nucleotides read TGCAGCACGCTCTATGCTAACTATGGCTACACCTTC. It is translated as CSTLYANYGYTF.

This clone came up a few times. The sample carries other DNA sequences with the same CDR3. V and J are TRBV7-2 and TRBJ2-7, with unresolved D. The CDR3 spans 13 residues. The V end lost 0 bases, the J end lost 3 bases, and 6 bases lay between the germline ends. Germline-derived CDR1 and CDR2 are SGHTA and FQGNSA. The CDR3 here is CASSLAASYEQYF. In DNA, the CDR3 is TGTGCCAGCAGCTTAGCTGCCAGCTACGAGCAGTACTTC.

This chain uses TRBV4-1 with TRBJ2-5, with D tentatively TRBD1 (5 bases). This CDR3 spans 15 amino acids. V lost 0 bases and J lost 6, with 14 bases in between. Germline assignment: CDR1 MGHRA and CDR2 YSYEKL. The CDR3 here is CASSQDSHRTKTQYF. As DNA, the CDR3 is TGCGCCAGCAGCCAAGATAGTCACAGGACGAAGACCCAGTACTTC.

The CDR3 nucleotides are TGTGCCAGCAGTTACGGGCCCTCTGGAAACACCATATATTTT. It translates to CASSYGPSGNTIYF. The rearrangement joins TRBV6-5 to TRBJ1-3; D not resolved. The germline CDR1 and CDR2 sequences are MNHEY and SVGAGI. V gave up 2 bases and J gave up 0 bases, with 5 bases separating them. The CDR3 spans 14 residues.

V gene TRBV20-1 combines with J gene TRBJ2-1; TRBD2 matches at 11 bases. V lost 8 bases and J lost 12; bases outside the gene matches: 6. Germline CDR1 is DFQATT and CDR2 is SNEGSKA (reference sequence). The length of the CDR3 is 11 residues. The chain's CDR3 is CSQPGTSGQFF. CDR3 nucleotides: TGCAGTCAACCCGGGACTAGCGGGCAGTTCTTC.

This clone was seen more than once but under ten times. Other DNA sequences of this sample code for an identical CDR3. CDR3 in amino acids: CASSLQGRSNQPQHF. The CDR3 coding sequence is TGCGCCAGCAGCTTGCAGGGTCGGAGCAATCAGCCCCAGCATTTT. This chain joins TRBV5-1 and TRBJ1-5; possible D gene TRBD1, 5 bases. The germline V and J ends were trimmed by 1 base and 1 base, with 9 bases remaining between them. This CDR3 is built from 15 residues. CDR1 SGHRS and CDR2 YFSETQ come from the germline V gene. The entire variable domain, with the rest obtained from reference TRBV5-1 and TRBJ1-5, is as follows: KAGVTQTPRYLIKTRGQQVTLSCSPISGHRSVSWYQQTPGQGLQFLFEYFSETQRNKGNFPGRFSGRQFSNSRSEMNVSTLELGDSALYLCASSLQGRSNQPQHFGDGTRLSIL.

This clone was observed a handful of times. The V gene is TRBV4-3, the J gene TRBJ2-5; D gene ambiguous. The CDR3 extends over 14 amino acids. V lost 1 base and J lost 2, with 8 bases in between. Per germline, CDR1 LGHNA and CDR2 YSLEER. Written as DNA, the CDR3 is TGCGCCAGCAGCCAAGCCCCCCGTCAAGAGACCCAGTACTTC. Protein product: CASSQAPRQETQYF.

In its sample, this clone was seen a few times. The chain employs TRBV30 and TRBJ1-3, with D maybe TRBD1 (5 bases). Germline V gene sequence: CDR1 GTSNPN, CDR2 SVGIG (reference sequence). The CDR3 extends over 14 amino acids. Between the trimmed V and J ends, which lost 5 bases and 1 base, there was a span of 12 bases. CDR3 in DNA: TGTGCCTGGGGAGACGGGGGGTCTGGAAACACCATATATTTT. Translating gives CAWGDGGSGNTIYF.

The chain employs TRBV7-2 and TRBJ1-5; perhaps TRBD1 as D (6 bases). The V end was cut by 1 base, the J end by 4 bases, with 14 bases between. The germline V gene encodes CDR1 SGHTA and CDR2 FQGNSA. The CDR3 runs to 16 residues. CDR3 nucleotides: TGTGCCAGCAGCTTAGGACAGGCCATTCTTAATCAGCCCCAGCATTTT. It codes for CASSLGQAILNQPQHF. Full variable domain (rest looked up from reference TRBV7-2 and TRBJ1-5): GAGVSQSPSNKVTEKGKDVELRCDPISGHTALYWYRQSLGQGLEFLIYFQGNSAPDKSGLPSDRFSAERTGGSVSTLTIQRTQQEDSAVYLCASSLGQAILNQPQHFGDGTRLSIL.

The chain is built from TRBV7-3 and TRBJ2-3; 7 positions agree with TRBD1. Germline V gives CDR1 SGHTA, CDR2 FQGTGA. The CDR3 spans 17 residues. The V gene end was trimmed by 8 bases and the J gene end by 0 bases; junction bases not matched to a gene: 14. The CDR3 loop reads CASPVRGPWGSTDTQYF. Written as DNA, the CDR3 is TGTGCCAGCCCCGTGAGGGGGCCTTGGGGTAGCACAGATACGCAGTATTTT. The full variable domain, in which reference TRBV7-3 and TRBJ2-3 provide the parts outside the CDR3, is GAGVSQTPSNKVTEKGKYVELRCDPISGHTALYWYRQSLGQGPEFLIYFQGTGAADDSGLPNDRFFAVRPEGSVSTLKIQRTERGDSAVYLCASPVRGPWGSTDTQYFGPGTRLTVL.

The CDR3 sequence: CASSPQGSPNTEAFF. In nucleotides, the CDR3 is TGCGCCAGCAGCCCACAGGGATCTCCTAACACTGAAGCTTTCTTT. The chain couples TRBV5-1 to TRBJ1-1; D possibly corresponds to TRBD1 (6 bases). With 4 bases removed from V and 2 bases from J, the gap between germline ends came to 15 bases. The CDR3 is 15 amino acids. CDR1 is SGHRS, CDR2 YFSETQ, per germline.

This clone was counted only a few times. This rearrangement joins TRBV9 to TRBJ1-4, with 12 positions matching TRBD1. There are 16 residues in the CDR3. After removal of 0 bases from V and 7 bases from J, the junction contained 4 bases not matched to a gene. CDR1 is SGDLS, CDR2 YYNGEE, per germline. The CDR3 nucleotides read TGTGCCAGCAGCGTAGGGGACAGGGGGCGTCGTGAAAAACTGTTTTTT. It codes for CASSVGDRGRREKLFF.

This clone was counted a few times. This chain uses TRBV5-6 with TRBJ2-3; D unclear. The germline V and J ends were trimmed by 4 bases and 4 bases, with 13 bases remaining between them. The CDR3 is 14 residues long. Germline assignment: CDR1 SGHDT and CDR2 YYEEEE. The CDR3 loop reads CASSPWVRSDTQYF. CDR3 in DNA: TGTGCCAGCAGCCCCTGGGTCCGATCAGATACGCAGTATTTT.

Only one count was recorded for this clone. The junction shows a germline mismatch at one end, possibly a read error. This chain joins TRBV7-7 and TRBJ2-3; TRBD1 might be the D (6 bases). Germline CDR1 reads SSHAT; CDR2 reads FNYEAQ (reference sequence). This CDR3 contains 15 residues. CDR3 loop: CASSPGQGHTDTQYF. The CDR3 nucleotides are TGTGCTAGCAGCCCCGGGCAGGGACACACAGATACGCAGTATTTT.

In this sample, this clone turned up a few times. The CDR3 DNA follows: TGTGCCAGCAGCGCCACGGGGACAGGGCTGGGAGAGCAGTACTTC. Protein product: CASSATGTGLGEQYF. This sequence joins TRBV9 and TRBJ2-7; 9 bases match TRBD1. The ends lost 3 bases at V and 7 bases at J; junction bases unmatched: 11. CDR3 length: 15 amino acids. The germline gives CDR1 SGDLS, CDR2 YYNGEE.